This T cell receptor beta chain derives from a study of shared clonotypes between healthy human individuals. Study in general: Used for every donor were three CD4 naive, three CD4 memory, two CD8 naive and one CD8 memory plate.

Positive CCR7 selection of CD45RO-negative cells yielded the naive CD8 cells, and terminally differentiated effector memory CD45RA+ cells were excluded. The study drew its donors from healthy HIV-negative adults without recent acute infections or vaccinations. Assay used: immunoSEQ multiplex PCR; TCRdb lists only in-frame clones, some missing. The sample comprises under 600,000 clones, roughly 98% of which are singletons, and approximately 0.33% rests with the top ten. There are 15 residues in the CDR3. V gave up 0 bases and J gave up 2 bases, with 13 bases separating them. Germline CDR1 reads SQVTM; CDR2 reads ANQGSEA.

The receptor's source is a young man in good health. Sequences were obtained from naive CD8+ T cells sorted from blood. The chain employs TRBV29-1 and TRBJ2-5; no definite D call. In nucleotides, the CDR3 is TGCAGCGTTGAAGATAATGAGCGTATTCAAGAGACCCAGTACTTC. Translated: CSVEDNERIQETQYF.